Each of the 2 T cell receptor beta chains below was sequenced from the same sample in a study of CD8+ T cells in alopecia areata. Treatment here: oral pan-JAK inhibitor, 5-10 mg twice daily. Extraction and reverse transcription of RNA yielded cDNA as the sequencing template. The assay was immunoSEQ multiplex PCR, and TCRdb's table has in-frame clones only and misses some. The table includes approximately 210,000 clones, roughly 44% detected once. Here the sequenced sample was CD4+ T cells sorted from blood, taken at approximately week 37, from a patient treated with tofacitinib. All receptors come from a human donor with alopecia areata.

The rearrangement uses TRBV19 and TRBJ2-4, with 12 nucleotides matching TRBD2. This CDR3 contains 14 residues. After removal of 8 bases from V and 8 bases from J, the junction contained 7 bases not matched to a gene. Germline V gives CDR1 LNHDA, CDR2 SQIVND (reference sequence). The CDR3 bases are TGTGCCAGTCTGCTAGCGGGAGGGCGAGACATTCAGTACTTC. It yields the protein CASLLAGGRDIQYF. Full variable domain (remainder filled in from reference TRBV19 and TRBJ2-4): DGGITQSPKYLFRKEGQNVTLSCEQNLNHDAMYWYRQDPGQGLRLIYYSQIVNDFQKGDIAEGYSVSREKKESFPLTVTSAQKNPTAFYLCASLLAGGRDIQYFGAGTRLSVL.

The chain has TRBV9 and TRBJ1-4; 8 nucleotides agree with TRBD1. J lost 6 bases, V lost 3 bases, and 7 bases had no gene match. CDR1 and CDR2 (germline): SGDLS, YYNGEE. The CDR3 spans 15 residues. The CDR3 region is CASSEYQGADEKLFF. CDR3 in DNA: TGTGCCAGCAGCGAATACCAGGGGGCGGATGAAAAACTGTTTTTT.